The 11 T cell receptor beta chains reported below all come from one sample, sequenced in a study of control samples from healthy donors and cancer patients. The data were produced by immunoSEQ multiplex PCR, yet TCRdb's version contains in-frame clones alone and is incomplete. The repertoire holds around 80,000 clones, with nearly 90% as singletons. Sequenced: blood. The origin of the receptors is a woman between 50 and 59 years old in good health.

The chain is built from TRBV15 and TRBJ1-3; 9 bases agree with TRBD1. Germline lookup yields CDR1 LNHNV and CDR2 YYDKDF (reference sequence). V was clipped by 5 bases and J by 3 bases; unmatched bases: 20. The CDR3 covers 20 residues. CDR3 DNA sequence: TGTGCCACCAGCCCCCTAGCTGGCCAAGGGACAGGGTTTTTTGGAAACACCATATATTTT. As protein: CATSPLAGQGTGFFGNTIYF.

The CDR3, as DNA: TGTGCCAGCACGGGGACGCGGACAGGGGCTAGCGAGCAGTACTTC. This encodes CASTGTRTGASEQYF. The chain recombines TRBV2 with TRBJ2-7; TRBD1 matches 9 bases. Germline trimming cut 7 bases from V and 6 bases from J; bases unmatched to any gene: 13. This CDR3 has 15 amino acids. CDR1 is SNHLY and CDR2 is FYNNEI in the germline V gene.

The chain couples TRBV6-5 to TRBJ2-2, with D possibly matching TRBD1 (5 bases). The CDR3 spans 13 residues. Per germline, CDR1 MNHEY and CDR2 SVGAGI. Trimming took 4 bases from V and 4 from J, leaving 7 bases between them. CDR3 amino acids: CASSSGITGELFF. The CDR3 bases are TGTGCCAGCAGTTCAGGGATCACCGGGGAGCTGTTTTTT.

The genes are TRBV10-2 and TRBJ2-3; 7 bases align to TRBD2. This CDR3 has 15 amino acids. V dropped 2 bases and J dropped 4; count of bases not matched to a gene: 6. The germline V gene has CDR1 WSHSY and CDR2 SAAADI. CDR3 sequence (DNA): TGCGCCAGCAGTGAGGGCGGGGGTACCCCAGATACGCAGTATTTT. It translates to CASSEGGGTPDTQYF.

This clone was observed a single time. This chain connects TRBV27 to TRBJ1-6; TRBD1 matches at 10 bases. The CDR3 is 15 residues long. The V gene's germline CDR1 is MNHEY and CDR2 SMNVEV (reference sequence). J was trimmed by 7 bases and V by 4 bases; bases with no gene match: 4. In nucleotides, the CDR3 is TGTGCCAGCAGTTATGAGGGACAGGGGAATTCACCCCTCCACTTT. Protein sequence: CASSYEGQGNSPLHF.

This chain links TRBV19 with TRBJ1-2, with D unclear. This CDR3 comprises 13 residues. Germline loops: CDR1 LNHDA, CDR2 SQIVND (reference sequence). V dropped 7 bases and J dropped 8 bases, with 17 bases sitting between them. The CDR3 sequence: CASTPRLEFGYTF. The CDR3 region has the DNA TGTGCCAGTACCCCGCGGTTAGAGTTCGGCTACACCTTC.

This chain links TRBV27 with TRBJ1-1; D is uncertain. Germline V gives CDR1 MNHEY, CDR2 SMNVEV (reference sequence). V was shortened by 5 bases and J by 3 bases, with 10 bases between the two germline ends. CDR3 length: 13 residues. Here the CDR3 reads CASSLLRDTEAFF. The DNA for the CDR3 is TGTGCCAGCAGTCTCCTTAGGGACACTGAAGCTTTCTTT.

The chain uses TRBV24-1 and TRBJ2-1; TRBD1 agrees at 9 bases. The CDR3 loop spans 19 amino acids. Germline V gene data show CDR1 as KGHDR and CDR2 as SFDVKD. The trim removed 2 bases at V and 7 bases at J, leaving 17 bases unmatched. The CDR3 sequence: CATSDSSRDRDLGENEQFF. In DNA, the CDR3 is TGTGCCACCAGTGATTCGTCCCGGGACAGGGACTTGGGGGAAAATGAGCAGTTCTTC.

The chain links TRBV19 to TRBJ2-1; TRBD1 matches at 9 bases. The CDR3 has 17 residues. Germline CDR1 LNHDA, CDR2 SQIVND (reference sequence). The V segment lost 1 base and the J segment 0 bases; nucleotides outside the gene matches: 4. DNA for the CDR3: TGTGCCAGTAGTATAGCTGGGACAGGGAGCTCCTACAATGAGCAGTTCTTC. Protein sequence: CASSIAGTGSSYNEQFF.

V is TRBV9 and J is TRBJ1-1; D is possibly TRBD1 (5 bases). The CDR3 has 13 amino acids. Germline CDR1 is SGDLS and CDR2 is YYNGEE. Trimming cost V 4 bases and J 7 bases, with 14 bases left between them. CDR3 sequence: CASSRDQGGEAFF. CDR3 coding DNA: TGTGCCAGCAGCCGGGATCAGGGCGGTGAAGCTTTCTTT.

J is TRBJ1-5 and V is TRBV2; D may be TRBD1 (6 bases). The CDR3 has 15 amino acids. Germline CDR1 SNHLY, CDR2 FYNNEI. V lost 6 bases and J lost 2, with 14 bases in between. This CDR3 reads CASRIQGLGNQPQHF. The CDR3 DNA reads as TGTGCCAGCAGAATACAGGGACTTGGCAATCAGCCCCAGCATTTT.